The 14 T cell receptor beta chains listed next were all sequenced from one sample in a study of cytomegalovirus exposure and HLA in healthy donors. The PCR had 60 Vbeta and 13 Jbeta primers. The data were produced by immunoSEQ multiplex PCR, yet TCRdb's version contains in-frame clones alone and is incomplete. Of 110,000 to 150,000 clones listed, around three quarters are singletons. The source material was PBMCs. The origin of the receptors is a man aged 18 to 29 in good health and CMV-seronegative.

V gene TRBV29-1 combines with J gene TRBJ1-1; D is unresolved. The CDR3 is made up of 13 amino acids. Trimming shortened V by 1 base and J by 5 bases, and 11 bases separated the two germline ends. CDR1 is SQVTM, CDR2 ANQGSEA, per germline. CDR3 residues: CSVEVGSRTEAFF. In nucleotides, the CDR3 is TGCAGCGTTGAAGTGGGCAGCAGGACTGAAGCTTTCTTT.

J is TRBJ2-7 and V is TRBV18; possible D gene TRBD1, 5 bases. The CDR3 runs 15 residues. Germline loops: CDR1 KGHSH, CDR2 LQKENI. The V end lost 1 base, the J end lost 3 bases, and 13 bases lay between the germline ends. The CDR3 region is CASSPLEGVHYEQYF. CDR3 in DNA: TGTGCCAGCTCACCACTAGAAGGGGTCCACTACGAGCAGTACTTC.

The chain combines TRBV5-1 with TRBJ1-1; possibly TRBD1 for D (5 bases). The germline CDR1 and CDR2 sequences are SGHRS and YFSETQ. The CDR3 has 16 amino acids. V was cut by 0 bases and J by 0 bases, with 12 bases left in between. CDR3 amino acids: CASSLGQPHMNTEAFF. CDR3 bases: TGCGCCAGCAGCTTGGGACAGCCCCACATGAACACTGAAGCTTTCTTT. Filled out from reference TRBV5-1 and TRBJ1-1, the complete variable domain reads KAGVTQTPRYLIKTRGQQVTLSCSPISGHRSVSWYQQTPGQGLQFLFEYFSETQRNKGNFPGRFSGRQFSNSRSEMNVSTLELGDSALYLCASSLGQPHMNTEAFFGQGTRLTVV.

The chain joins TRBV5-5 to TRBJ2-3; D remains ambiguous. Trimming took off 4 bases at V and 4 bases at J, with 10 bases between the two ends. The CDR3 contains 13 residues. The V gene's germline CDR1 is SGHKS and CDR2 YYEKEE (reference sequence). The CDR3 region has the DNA TGTGCCAGCAGCATAGAACTCGCAGATACGCAGTATTTT. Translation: CASSIELADTQYF.

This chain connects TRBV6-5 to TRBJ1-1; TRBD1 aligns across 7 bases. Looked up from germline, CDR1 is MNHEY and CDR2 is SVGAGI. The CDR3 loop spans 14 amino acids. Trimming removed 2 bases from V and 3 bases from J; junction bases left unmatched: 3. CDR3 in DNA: TGTGCCAGCAGTTACGAGACAGGGCACACTGAAGCTTTCTTT. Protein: CASSYETGHTEAFF.

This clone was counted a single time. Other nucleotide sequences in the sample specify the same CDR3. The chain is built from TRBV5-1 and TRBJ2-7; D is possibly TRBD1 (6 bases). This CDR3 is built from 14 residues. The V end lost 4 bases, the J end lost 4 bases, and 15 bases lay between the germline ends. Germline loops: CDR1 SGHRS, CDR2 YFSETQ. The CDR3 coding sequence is TGCGCCAGCAGCCAAGGACAGAGCTCTTACGAGCAGTACTTC. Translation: CASSQGQSSYEQYF.

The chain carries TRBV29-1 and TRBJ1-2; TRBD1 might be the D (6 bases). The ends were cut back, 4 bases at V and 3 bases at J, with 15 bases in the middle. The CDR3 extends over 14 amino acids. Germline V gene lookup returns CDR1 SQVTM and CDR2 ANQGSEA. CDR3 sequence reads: CSVGVTGAHYGYTF. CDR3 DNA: TGCAGCGTTGGGGTGACAGGAGCCCACTATGGCTACACCTTC.

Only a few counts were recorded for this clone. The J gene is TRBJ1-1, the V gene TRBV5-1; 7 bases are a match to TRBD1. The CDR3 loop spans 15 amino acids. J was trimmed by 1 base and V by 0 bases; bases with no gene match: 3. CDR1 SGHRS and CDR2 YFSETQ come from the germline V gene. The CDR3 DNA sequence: TGCGCCAGCAGCTTGGTCGGGACAGAGAACACTGAAGCTTTCTTT. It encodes CASSLVGTENTEAFF.

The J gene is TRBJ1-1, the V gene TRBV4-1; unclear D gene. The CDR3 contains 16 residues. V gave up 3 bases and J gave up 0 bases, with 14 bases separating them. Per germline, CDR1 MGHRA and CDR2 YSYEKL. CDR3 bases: TGCGCCAGCAGCCATCCGCCGGGGATTATGAACACTGAAGCTTTCTTT. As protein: CASSHPPGIMNTEAFF.

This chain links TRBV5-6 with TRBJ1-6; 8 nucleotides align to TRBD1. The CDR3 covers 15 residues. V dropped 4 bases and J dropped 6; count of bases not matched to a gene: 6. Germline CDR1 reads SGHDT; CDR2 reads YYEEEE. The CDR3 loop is CASSPQGAGNSPLHF. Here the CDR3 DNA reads TGTGCCAGCAGCCCCCAGGGGGCTGGTAATTCACCCCTCCACTTT. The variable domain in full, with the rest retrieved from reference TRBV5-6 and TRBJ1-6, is DAGVTQSPTHLIKTRGQQVTLRCSPKSGHDTVSWYQQALGQGPQFIFQYYEEEERQRGNFPDRFSGHQFPNYSSELNVNALLLGDSALYLCASSPQGAGNSPLHFGNGTRLTVT.

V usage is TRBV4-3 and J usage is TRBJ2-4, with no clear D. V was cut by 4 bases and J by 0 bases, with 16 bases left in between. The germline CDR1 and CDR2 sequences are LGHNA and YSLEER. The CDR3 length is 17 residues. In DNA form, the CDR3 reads TGCGCCAGCAGCCCCTCCTCTGTCGGGTTAGCCAAAAACATTCAGTACTTC. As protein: CASSPSSVGLAKNIQYF.

The CDR3 loop is CASSVGAGALNEQFF. CDR3 in DNA: TGTGCCAGCAGCGTAGGGGCGGGGGCTCTGAATGAGCAGTTCTTC. The V gene is TRBV9, the J gene TRBJ2-1; TRBD2 is a possible D gene (7 bases). V lost 0 bases and J 7 bases, leaving 14 bases between the germline ends. Germline V gene data show CDR1 as SGDLS and CDR2 as YYNGEE. The CDR3 is made up of 15 amino acids.

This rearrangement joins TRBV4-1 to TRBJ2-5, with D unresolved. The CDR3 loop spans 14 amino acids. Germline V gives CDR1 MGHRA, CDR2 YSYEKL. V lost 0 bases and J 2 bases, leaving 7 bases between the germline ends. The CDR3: CASSQETRQETQYF. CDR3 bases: TGCGCCAGCAGCCAAGAGACCAGGCAAGAGACCCAGTACTTC.

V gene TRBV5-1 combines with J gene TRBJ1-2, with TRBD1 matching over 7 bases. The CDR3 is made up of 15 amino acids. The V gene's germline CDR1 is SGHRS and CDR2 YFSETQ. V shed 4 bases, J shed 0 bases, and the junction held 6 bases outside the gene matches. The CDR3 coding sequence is TGCGCCAGCAGCGTGGGGACAGTCGCTAACTATGGCTACACCTTC. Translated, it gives CASSVGTVANYGYTF.